This is a list of T cell receptor beta chains from one sample in a study of shared clonotypes between healthy human individuals. Clones were sequenced by immunoSEQ multiplex PCR, and TCRdb holds only the in-frame ones, with some missing. The sample gives around 2.1 million clones, under 97% of which show up once; around 0.13% is in the top ten. Material for sequencing was naive CD4+ T cells sorted from blood. Receptor source: a man between 18 and 29 years old in good health. The CDR3 runs from the conserved cysteine through the conserved F or W. A D gene is named only where the DNA matches it firmly. Size is omitted from some rows. Given values are once, few, many or a class for expanded clones.

V,size,J,D,DNA,CDR3
TRBV27,NA,TRBJ2-7,NA,TGTGCCAACCGGCTAGGGGGGTCTACCTACGAGCAGTACTTC,CANRLGGSTYEQYF
TRBV7-9,NA,TRBJ1-1,NA,TGTGCCAGCAGCACAGTTCCGACAGTTTTAAACACTGAAGCTTTCTTT,CASSTVPTVLNTEAFF
TRBV10-3,NA,TRBJ2-3,NA,TGTGCCATCAGTACGGGGGTGGGACAAAGGGATACGCAGTATTTT,CAISTGVGQRDTQYF
TRBV7-2,once,TRBJ2-5,TRBD2,TGTGCCAGCAGCTTAGCCGGTTTAGGTGCGGGAGTCCGAGAGACCCAGTACTTC,CASSLAGLGAGVRETQYF
TRBV6-1,NA,TRBJ2-4,NA,TGTGCCAGCAGTGAAGAAACAGTTTGGGCCAAAAACATTCAGTACTTC,CASSEETVWAKNIQYF
TRBV6-1,once,TRBJ1-6,NA,TGTGCCAGCAGTGATAGTGTCGGGTGGGGCCCCTATAATTCACCCCTCCACTTT,CASSDSVGWGPYNSPLHF
TRBV10-3,NA,TRBJ2-3,TRBD2,TGTGCCATCAGTCCGACTAGCGGGAGGGTTTCAGATACGCAGTATTTT,CAISPTSGRVSDTQYF
TRBV11-3,NA,TRBJ2-7,TRBD1,TGTGCCAGCAGTCAGGGACAGGGGGGCGAGCAGTACTTC,CASSQGQGGEQYF
TRBV5-6,NA,TRBJ2-1,TRBD1,TGTGCCAGCAGCGTTGGGGACAGAAACTACAATGAGCAGTTCTTC,CASSVGDRNYNEQFF
TRBV30,NA,TRBJ1-6,NA,TGTGCCTGGAGCCCTGAGGGATTTATCGGATCCTATAATTCACCCCTCCACTTT,CAWSPEGFIGSYNSPLHF
TRBV2,NA,TRBJ2-7,NA,TGTGCCAGCAGGGGGCAGGTCGAAGGGCGAGAGCAGTACTTC,CASRGQVEGREQYF
TRBV5-1,NA,TRBJ1-3,NA,TGCGCCAGCAGCTTGGCGCCAGGGTCTGGAAACACCATATATTTT,CASSLAPGSGNTIYF
TRBV19,NA,TRBJ1-2,NA,TGTGCCAGTAGTGCAAAATCAGGGTCGCTTAACTATGGCTACACCTTC,CASSAKSGSLNYGYTF
TRBV28,once,TRBJ1-2,TRBD1,TGTGCCAGCAGTCTTACAGGGGTGAATGGCTACACCTTC,CASSLTGVNGYTF
TRBV6-5,NA,TRBJ2-7,NA,TGTGCCAGCAGTTACCTCGGACGGACCTACGAGCAGTACTTC,CASSYLGRTYEQYF
TRBV6-6,NA,TRBJ2-3,NA,TGTGCCAGCGAGGGCACAGATACGCAGTATTTT,CASEGTDTQYF
TRBV30,NA,TRBJ1-2,TRBD1,TGTGCCTGGAGCCCATCCGCTGACAGGGATGGTGGCTACACCTTC,CAWSPSADRDGGYTF
TRBV30,NA,TRBJ1-2,NA,TGTGCCTGGAGCGGCGAGGTAGTCTTGGTAAATGGCTACACCTTC,CAWSGEVVLVNGYTF
TRBV7-8,NA,TRBJ2-7,TRBD2,TGTGCCAGCAGCTTAAGCCTGACTAGCGGGGACCGTTACGAGCAGTACTTC,CASSLSLTSGDRYEQYF
TRBV5-4,NA,TRBJ1-1,TRBD1,TGTGCCAGCAGCTTGATGGAACAGGGGGTCACTGAAGCTTTCTTT,CASSLMEQGVTEAFF
TRBV2,NA,TRBJ1-6,NA,TGTGCCAGCACAGTGGGTTTCGGGGGTCGGGTTGATAATTCACCCCTCCACTTT,CASTVGFGGRVDNSPLHF
TRBV2,NA,TRBJ1-2,NA,TGTGCCAGCAGTGAAATATCGCGCGGCTACACCTTC,CASSEISRGYTF
TRBV10-2,NA,TRBJ2-3,TRBD2,TGCGCCAGCAGTGATTGGGGGGGAACAGATACGCAGTATTTT,CASSDWGGTDTQYF
TRBV6-1,NA,TRBJ1-2,TRBD1,TGTGCCAGCATTCCATTCGGACAGGGGGCGAATGGCTACACCTTC,CASIPFGQGANGYTF
TRBV5-6,NA,TRBJ2-7,NA,TGTGCCAGCAGCCTAGGAACCCGAATCTCCTACGAGCAGTACTTC,CASSLGTRISYEQYF
TRBV28,NA,TRBJ1-2,TRBD1,TGTGCCAGCAGTTTTGGGGACAGGGCGGATCATGGCTACACCTTC,CASSFGDRADHGYTF
TRBV15,NA,TRBJ2-5,NA,TGTGCCACCAGCAGAGATCTCCGGGAGACCCAGTACTTC,CATSRDLRETQYF
TRBV6-6,NA,TRBJ1-2,TRBD1,TGTGCCAGCAGCCTCCCGGGACAGGGGGCCTATGGCTACACCTTC,CASSLPGQGAYGYTF
TRBV7-2,NA,TRBJ1-1,NA,TGTGCCAGCAGCTTAAGGCAGGTTAACACTGAAGCTTTCTTT,CASSLRQVNTEAFF
TRBV28,NA,TRBJ1-2,NA,TGTGCCAGCAGTTTCTCCCGCCGGGCTACACTTTCTAACTATGGCTACACCTTC,CASSFSRRATLSNYGYTF
TRBV1,NA,TRBJ1-5,NA,TGCACCAGCAGCCCCCTTCACTCCAGGGATTTGGGCAATCAGCCCCAGCATTTT,CTSSPLHSRDLGNQPQHF
TRBV29-1,NA,TRBJ2-7,NA,TGCAGCGTTGTTACTAGTACCTACGAGCAGTACTTC,CSVVTSTYEQYF
TRBV6-1,NA,TRBJ2-6,NA,TGTGCCAGCAGTGAAGCGGGTCAGCCTGGGGCCAACGTCCTGACTTTC,CASSEAGQPGANVLTF
TRBV7-2,NA,TRBJ1-5,NA,TGTGCCAGCAGCTCGACGGGGGGCAGTCAGCCCCAGCATTTT,CASSSTGGSQPQHF
TRBV7-9,once,TRBJ2-3,TRBD2,TGTGCCAGCAGCGAAGGGACTAGCGGGAGCACAGATACGCAGTATTTT,CASSEGTSGSTDTQYF
TRBV5-4,NA,TRBJ2-2,TRBD1,TGTGCCAGCAGCCTCACCCCCACAGGGGGGAACGGGGAGCTGTTTTTT,CASSLTPTGGNGELFF
TRBV28,NA,TRBJ2-3,NA,TGTGCCAGCATGAGCCTCACAGATACGCAGTATTTT,CASMSLTDTQYF
TRBV18,NA,TRBJ1-6,NA,TGTGCCAGCTCAGCCACGAGGGTCCAGGATTCACCCCTCCACTTT,CASSATRVQDSPLHF
TRBV7-8,NA,TRBJ2-7,TRBD1,TGTGCCAGCAGCTTATCTGGACAGGGGGGCTACGAGCAGTACTTC,CASSLSGQGGYEQYF
TRBV2,NA,TRBJ1-2,NA,TGTGCCAGCAGTGAAGCTGGAGCTAACTATGGCTACACCTTC,CASSEAGANYGYTF
TRBV2,NA,TRBJ2-5,NA,TGTGCCAGCAGTCACAGGGTTTCCTCCTCGCAGGAGACCCAGTACTTC,CASSHRVSSSQETQYF
TRBV7-2,NA,TRBJ2-2,NA,TGTGCCAGCAGCCGAGACAGAAACACCGGGGAGCTGTTTTTT,CASSRDRNTGELFF
TRBV5-6,NA,TRBJ1-1,NA,TGTGCCAGCAGCTTGGGGACAGTCTACACTGAAGCTTTCTTT,CASSLGTVYTEAFF
TRBV18,NA,TRBJ1-2,TRBD1,TGTGCCAGCTCGCCGGGACAGGGGGTCTACTACACCTTC,CASSPGQGVYYTF
TRBV28,once,TRBJ1-2,NA,TGTGCCAGCAGTTTACCTGGATCGTGGGGCTACACCTTC,CASSLPGSWGYTF
TRBV19,NA,TRBJ2-5,TRBD2,TGTGCCAGTAGTATTACCGCTAGCGGACAAGAGACCCAGTACTTC,CASSITASGQETQYF
TRBV4-1,NA,TRBJ2-7,TRBD2,TGCGCCAGCAGGCTAGATCTCGGGGGGTGGTACGAGCAGTACTTC,CASRLDLGGWYEQYF
TRBV18,few,TRBJ1-5,NA,TGTGCCAGCTCAGGTGAGGCCAATCAGCCCCAGCATTTT,CASSGEANQPQHF
TRBV7-9,once,TRBJ2-1,TRBD2,TGTGCCAGCAGCTTCTACAGACCCGGGACTAGGGGGGACAATGAGCAGTTCTTC,CASSFYRPGTRGDNEQFF
TRBV2,NA,TRBJ1-6,NA,TGTGCCAGCAGTGAAATTCGGGATTCACCCCTCCACTTT,CASSEIRDSPLHF
TRBV10-3,NA,TRBJ1-1,NA,TGTGCCATCAGTGAGTCCGCAGGGGTGACTGAAGCTTTCTTT,CAISESAGVTEAFF
TRBV6-1,NA,TRBJ2-7,NA,TGTGCCAGCATAGACACTAGGGAGCAGTACTTC,CASIDTREQYF
TRBV11-2,NA,TRBJ2-1,NA,TGTGCCAGCCTTGCTAGGAACAAGCAGTTCTTC,CASLARNKQFF
TRBV28,NA,TRBJ1-2,TRBD1,TGTGCCAGCAAAACCGGGACAGGGGGCAACTATGGCTACACCTTC,CASKTGTGGNYGYTF
TRBV6-4,NA,TRBJ1-1,NA,TGTGCCAGCAGTGACTCCCCGCGGGGAGCTTTCTTT,CASSDSPRGAFF
TRBV6-6,NA,TRBJ2-3,TRBD2,TGTGCCAGCAGTTACCGTAGCGGGGCCTCGGGAGATACGCAGTATTTT,CASSYRSGASGDTQYF
TRBV5-1,NA,TRBJ1-2,NA,TGCGCCAGCAGCTTGGACCCCGGAGGCTATGGCTACACCTTC,CASSLDPGGYGYTF
TRBV7-8,NA,TRBJ2-6,NA,TGTGCCAGCAGCACAGGACAGTCCCTCTCTGGGGCCAACGTCCTGACTTTC,CASSTGQSLSGANVLTF
TRBV5-1,once,TRBJ2-4,NA,TGCGCCAGCAGCTCGACCTCCCTCCGGGACGGAAACATTCAGTACTTC,CASSSTSLRDGNIQYF
TRBV19,NA,TRBJ2-2,NA,TGTGCCAGTAAGGTACGACCCCAGCCTATGAACACCGGGGAGCTGTTTTTT,CASKVRPQPMNTGELFF